This T cell receptor beta chain emerged from a study of blood T cell repertoires in COVID-19. Study-level background: Both acute and convalescent COVID-19 samples were obtained from the United States, Italy and Spain. The cDNA or gDNA used as material had been derived from T cells, B-cell-depleted T cells, or PBMCs.

The authors' processing: Amplified reference gene primers provided the basis for estimating nucleated cell counts. The assay was immunoSEQ multiplex PCR, and TCRdb's table has in-frame clones only and misses some. Clone size and the V and J calls come from that table; the DNA yielded D and trimming. The sample carries 190,000 or so clones, around 87% recorded once. Germline assignment: CDR1 MDHEN and CDR2 SYDVKM. This CDR3 is built from 15 residues. J was trimmed by 7 bases and V by 6 bases; bases with no gene match: 9. The TCR comes from a man between 35 and 55 years old with active or convalescent COVID-19. The chain combines TRBV28 with TRBJ2-1, with 10 bases that match TRBD2. The sequenced sample consisted of peripheral blood. CDR3 nucleotides: TGTGCCAGCAGCCCGGGAGCGGGGGGGCGGAATGAGCAGTTCTTC. Encoded protein: CASSPGAGGRNEQFF.